This T cell receptor beta chain came from a study of cytomegalovirus exposure and HLA in healthy donors. The PCR used 60 Vbeta and 13 Jbeta primers. This table comes from immunoSEQ multiplex PCR, and its TCRdb copy is limited to in-frame clones, with some not included. Among 55,000 to 85,000 clones, roughly 90% were seen once, and the ten largest hold approximately 1.9%. A remark on this clone: Its antigen is unknown.

Findings and caveats of the study: Reports showed the classifier diagnosing cytomegalovirus status with high specificity and sensitivity.

Sequencing was performed on PBMCs. This TCR came from a woman in her 30s in good health and CMV-seronegative.

Here the CDR3 reads CASRTSGRGSYNEQFF. CDR3 nucleotide sequence: TGTGCCAGCAGAACCAGCGGGAGGGGGTCATACAATGAGCAGTTCTTC. The chain couples TRBV28 to TRBJ2-1, with 10 nucleotides matching TRBD2. The V and J ends lost 6 bases and 4 bases, in that order; junction bases with no gene match: 9. The CDR3 loop spans 16 amino acids. Germline CDR1 MDHEN, CDR2 SYDVKM. The full variable domain, rest sourced from reference TRBV28 and TRBJ2-1, is DVKVTQSSRYLVKRTGEKVFLECVQDMDHENMFWYRQDPGLGLRLIYFSYDVKMKEKGDIPEGYSVSREKKERFSLILESASTNQTSMYLCASRTSGRGSYNEQFFGPGTRLTVL.